This TCR beta chain is from a study of blood T cell repertoires in COVID-19. At the level of the study: PBMCs, B-cell-depleted T cells, or T cells were the source of the cDNA or gDNA that made up the material.

V lost 5 bases to trimming and J lost 6 bases, with 16 bases between them. Looked up from germline, CDR1 is KGHSH and CDR2 is LQKENI. The CDR3 has 14 residues. Those enrolled, adults aged roughly 18 to 100 years, came from 24 US areas. The study counted Cohort 3 donors as recovered given two negative PCRs, clearance, or symptom resolution. Authors' data handling: Reference gene primer amplification gave estimated nucleated cell counts. Profiled with immunoSEQ multiplex PCR; TCRdb holds only in-frame clones, not every one. V, J and clone size are taken as reported in that table, and D and trimming were inferred from the DNA itself. The repertoire holds some 200,000 clones, with around nine tenths as singletons.

V is TRBV18 and J is TRBJ1-2; D is undetermined. The sequence came from a woman aged 18-30 years who had recovered from COVID-19. The sample was PBMCs or T cells enriched from blood (not recorded which). CDR3 in DNA: TGTGCCAGCTCATTTCGGTCAGTAGAGGATGGCTACACCTTC. This gives the protein CASSFRSVEDGYTF.